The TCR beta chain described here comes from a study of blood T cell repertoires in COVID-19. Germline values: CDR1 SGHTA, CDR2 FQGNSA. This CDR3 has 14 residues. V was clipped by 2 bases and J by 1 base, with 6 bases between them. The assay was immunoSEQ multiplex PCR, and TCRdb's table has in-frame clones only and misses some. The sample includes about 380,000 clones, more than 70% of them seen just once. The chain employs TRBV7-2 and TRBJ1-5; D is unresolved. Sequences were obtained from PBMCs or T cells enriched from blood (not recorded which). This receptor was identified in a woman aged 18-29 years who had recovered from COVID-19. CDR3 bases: TGTGCCAGCAGCTTAAAGAGAAGCAATCAGCCCCAGCATTTT. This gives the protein CASSLKRSNQPQHF.